This T cell receptor beta chain is from a study of CD8+CD57+ T cells in acquired aplastic anemia (dated by TCRdb to the late 2010s). Broadly, across the study: Extracted DNA from sorted CD4+ and CD8+ cells averaged approximately 3 ug, ranging from about 0.19 to 30 ug. For healthy donor samples, the average read count was around 10 million for CD4+ cells and 11 million to 13 million for CD8+ cells. General findings and caveats noted by the study authors: Fewer than 30 CD8+ CDR3 sequences were found in both patients and controls but appeared to be highly expressed in patients and within the immunodominant clones of the patients. Patients and healthy controls showed no significant difference in CD8+ Simpson's diversity (P=0.060).

CDR1 and CDR2 were assigned from the germline V gene as WSHSY and SAAADI. Including the terminal cysteine and phenylalanine, the CDR3 comprises 16 residues. Only the CDR3 DNA is retained, 48 bases long and in frame from the first base. V trim: 7 bases; J trim: 8 bases; unmatched bases: 13. Comment on this clonotype: This receptor's antigen is unknown. Qualities for individual bases were not recorded, and no much larger clone is one base off.

Genomic DNA was used as template for profiling of TCR beta VDJ combinations and CDR3 sequences. An Illumina HiSeq 2000 was used for TCR repertoire sequencing. The original methods were these. Repertoires were assessed using TRBV/TRBJ rearrangement plots, CDR3 size and DJ length profiles, and Simpson's diversity index. Whichever DNA sequence was most abundant in the deep sequencing data was defined as the immunodominant clone. CDR3 amino acid sequences were checked for sharing across subjects and were also compared against the VDJdb database and published repertoires. The public reads were run again by TCRdb, first through fastp at Q25 and then through MiXCR, and only productive beta chains were kept. Here each entry gathers all rows of one CDR3 protein and keeps the most common genes and DNA. TCRdb's processing, not the study's, gives the V and J calls here. In this sample the table shows about 110,000 distinct CDR3 sequences, 40% to 60% of which occur a single time. The leading ten clones occupy 30% to 35% of the sample.

The study deep-sequenced TCR repertoires of sorted CD4+ and CD8+ blood T cells from severe aplastic anemia patients and healthy subjects. Ficoll-Paque density gradient centrifugation was used to isolate peripheral blood mononuclear cells. CD4+ and CD8+ T cells were sorted by FACS or magnetic beads before DNA extraction. This TCR derives from a human donor in good health, serving as a control. The sequenced sample was sorted CD4+, CD8+, or CD8+CD57+ T cells (not recorded which) from PBMCs. The chain couples TRBV10-2 to TRBJ2-1, and TRBD2 matches 11 of the central bases. The DNA sequence is TGCGCCAGCACCAAGCGGGGTAGCGGGGGGGCCGATGAGCAGTTCTTC. This translates into CASTKRGSGGADEQFF.